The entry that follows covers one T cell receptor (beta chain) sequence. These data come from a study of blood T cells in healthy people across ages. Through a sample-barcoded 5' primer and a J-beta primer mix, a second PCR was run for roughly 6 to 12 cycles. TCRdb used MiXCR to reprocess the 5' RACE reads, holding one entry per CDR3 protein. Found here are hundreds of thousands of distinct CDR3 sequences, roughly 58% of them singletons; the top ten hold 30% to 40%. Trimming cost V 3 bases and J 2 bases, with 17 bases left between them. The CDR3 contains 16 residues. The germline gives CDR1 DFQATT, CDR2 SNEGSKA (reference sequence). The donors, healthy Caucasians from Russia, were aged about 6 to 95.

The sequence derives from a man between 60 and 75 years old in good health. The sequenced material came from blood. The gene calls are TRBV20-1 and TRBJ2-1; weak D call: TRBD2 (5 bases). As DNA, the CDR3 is TGCAGTGCTAGCGGTAGCGACCCGGTCCCCTACAATGAGCAGTTCTTC. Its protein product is CSASGSDPVPYNEQFF.